One sample yielded the 19 T cell receptor beta chains listed below, sequenced in a study of shared clonotypes between healthy human individuals. Assay: immunoSEQ multiplex PCR; the TCRdb copy retains only in-frame clones and omits some. The sample has about 1 million clones, about 80% seen once; the top ten hold 1.4% to 1.5%. Sequencing input: memory CD4+ T cells sorted from blood. The subset was: CD45RA-negative fraction. These receptors came from a man younger than 35 in good health.

CDR3 coding DNA: TGTGCCAGTAGTATAGATCCAGCGCGAAACGAGCAGTACTTC. Amino acids: CASSIDPARNEQYF. The chain couples TRBV19 to TRBJ2-7; no clear D gene. Between the trimmed V and J ends, which lost 0 bases and 5 bases, there was a span of 11 bases. Germline lookup yields CDR1 LNHDA and CDR2 SQIVND (reference sequence). The CDR3 contains 14 residues.

The chain joins TRBV9 to TRBJ2-5; TRBD1 matches at 8 bases. The CDR3 is 14 residues long. The V gene's germline CDR1 is SGDLS and CDR2 YYNGEE. V gave up 3 bases and J gave up 5 bases; unmatched junction bases: 6. The CDR3 spells CASSARTGLETQYF. Here the CDR3 DNA reads TGTGCCAGCAGCGCTAGGACAGGGTTGGAGACCCAGTACTTC.

This clone was counted only a few times. This rearrangement joins TRBV5-4 to TRBJ2-7; 7 bases fit TRBD2. The J segment lost 0 bases and the V segment lost 6 bases, leaving 9 bases of the junction unmatched. Germline CDR1 SGHNT, CDR2 YYREEE (reference sequence). This CDR3 comprises 15 residues. CDR3 in DNA: TGTGCCAGCACCGATAGGCGGGGGAACTCCTACGAGCAGTACTTC. It yields the protein CASTDRRGNSYEQYF. The variable domain in full, with the rest retrieved from reference TRBV5-4 and TRBJ2-7, is ETGVTQSPTHLIKTRGQQVTLRCSSQSGHNTVSWYQQALGQGPQFIFQYYREEENGRGNFPPRFSGLQFPNYSSELNVNALELDDSALYLCASTDRRGNSYEQYFGPGTRLTVT.

The chain employs TRBV7-2 and TRBJ2-1, with a possible D match to TRBD1 (6 bases). With 5 bases removed from V and 4 bases from J, the gap between germline ends came to 15 bases. The CDR3 sequence is 15 residues long. CDR1 and CDR2 (germline): SGHTA, FQGNSA. The CDR3 here is CASSPDSQKYNEQFF. The CDR3, as DNA: TGTGCCAGCAGCCCGGACAGTCAAAAATACAATGAGCAGTTCTTC.

The CDR3 loop reads CAREDGTSGRALGQETQYF. Written as DNA, the CDR3 is TGTGCCAGGGAAGACGGGACTAGCGGGAGGGCCTTGGGGCAAGAGACCCAGTACTTC. V usage is TRBV6-7 and J usage is TRBJ2-5; TRBD2 aligns across 16 bases. TRBV6-7 is an ORF, and what it does is uncertain. J was trimmed by 2 bases and V by 9 bases; bases with no gene match: 15. This CDR3 is 19 amino acids long.

The chain has TRBV7-8 and TRBJ1-1; TRBD1 matches 7 bases. Germline values: CDR1 SGHVS, CDR2 FQNEAQ. This CDR3 is built from 14 residues. V was pared by 6 bases and J by 1 base, with 5 bases of the junction left unmatched. The CDR3 DNA reads as TGTGCCAGCAGGACCGGGACAGCGAACACTGAAGCTTTCTTT. It encodes CASRTGTANTEAFF.

This sequence joins TRBV28 and TRBJ1-1, with 8 bases aligning to TRBD1. The ends lost 5 bases at V and 10 bases at J; junction bases unmatched: 12. This CDR3 contains 14 residues. The germline V gene has CDR1 MDHEN and CDR2 SYDVKM. CDR3 protein: CASSPLRQGQVAFF. In DNA, the CDR3 is TGTGCCAGCAGTCCCCTTAGACAGGGGCAAGTAGCTTTCTTT.

This chain connects TRBV4-3 to TRBJ1-6, with TRBD1 matching 10 bases. This CDR3 spans 20 amino acids. After removal of 2 bases from V and 0 bases from J, the junction contained 10 bases not matched to a gene. Per germline, CDR1 LGHNA and CDR2 YSLEER. The CDR3 here is CASSQQVTGGPSSYNSPLHF. The CDR3 DNA reads TGCGCCAGCAGCCAACAAGTGACAGGGGGCCCCAGCTCCTATAATTCACCCCTCCACTTT.

The V call is TRBV4-2, the J call TRBJ1-4; 7 nucleotides agree with TRBD1. V shed 1 base, J shed 3 bases, and the junction held 8 bases outside the gene matches. CDR1 is LGHNA and CDR2 is YNFKEQ in the germline V gene. This CDR3 has 17 amino acids. The CDR3 sequence is CASSQGGKQGPNEKLFF. CDR3 coding DNA: TGTGCCAGCAGCCAAGGAGGGAAACAGGGGCCTAATGAAAAACTGTTTTTT.

The gene calls are TRBV5-4 and TRBJ1-2; 9 bases are a match to TRBD1. The CDR3 has 17 amino acids. Germline assignment: CDR1 SGHNT and CDR2 YYREEE (reference sequence). J lost 0 bases, V lost 1 base, and 7 bases had no gene match. DNA of the CDR3: TGTGCCAGCAGCTTGTTGGGACAGGGTATGGCTAACTATGGCTACACCTTC. Residues: CASSLLGQGMANYGYTF.

The V and J genes are TRBV7-2 and TRBJ2-3; D may be TRBD2 (5 bases). V was clipped by 4 bases and J by 5 bases, with 16 bases between them. Looked up from germline, CDR1 is SGHTA and CDR2 is FQGNSA. CDR3 length: 15 amino acids. Here the CDR3 DNA reads TGTGCCAGCAGCTCACGGCGACTAATTCAAGATACGCAGTATTTT. It is translated as CASSSRRLIQDTQYF.

This clone occurred once. This sequence joins TRBV6-6 and TRBJ2-7; 9 bases line up with TRBD1. CDR3 size: 15 residues. V trimming: 2 bases; J trimming: 7 bases; junction bases outside the gene matches: 9. Germline values: CDR1 MNHNY, CDR2 SVGAGI (reference sequence). As DNA, the CDR3 is TGTGCCAGCAGTTACCTTAGACAGGGGGGCGAGGAGCAGTACTTC. Protein: CASSYLRQGGEEQYF.

The chain employs TRBV6-4 and TRBJ1-1; D gene ambiguous. Germline loops: CDR1 MRHNA, CDR2 SNTAGT. The CDR3 extends over 13 amino acids. Trimming took off 3 bases at V and 4 bases at J, with 9 bases between the two ends. This CDR3 is CASSEGRFTEAFF. CDR3 nucleotide sequence: TGTGCCAGCAGTGAAGGACGGTTCACTGAAGCTTTCTTT.

The chain employs TRBV4-1 and TRBJ2-3, with D unresolved. The CDR3 covers 16 residues. Germline V lookup: CDR1 MGHRA, CDR2 YSYEKL. V shed 0 bases and J shed 3 bases, with 13 bases lying between them. The CDR3 sequence is CASSQEFTFGTDTQYF. The CDR3 nucleotides read TGCGCCAGCAGCCAAGAGTTTACGTTTGGGACAGATACGCAGTATTTT.

This clone was seen a handful of times. This may come from a read error, since a much larger clone is one base off. Other DNA sequences within the sample encode an identical CDR3. The chain carries TRBV30 and TRBJ1-1; D ambiguous. Trimming pared 2 bases from V and 1 base from J, leaving 8 bases between. CDR1 and CDR2 (germline): GTSNPN, SVGIG (reference sequence). The CDR3 totals 13 residues. The CDR3 region has the DNA TGTGCCTGGAGTCGGGAGAAGAACACTGAAGCTTTCTTT. It translates to CAWSREKNTEAFF.

V usage is TRBV5-6 and J usage is TRBJ2-7; a possible D gene is TRBD1 (5 bases). CDR1 SGHDT and CDR2 YYEEEE come from the germline V gene. Trimming pared 4 bases from V and 0 bases from J, leaving 11 bases between. This CDR3 region has 14 residues. The CDR3 loop is CASSTQDNSYEQYF. Here the CDR3 DNA reads TGTGCCAGCAGCACTCAGGACAACTCCTACGAGCAGTACTTC.

For the CDR3, the DNA is TGCGCCAGCAGCTGGGGTAGCGGGGGGTCCTACAATGAGCAGTTCTTC. Its translation is CASSWGSGGSYNEQFF. The chain links TRBV5-1 to TRBJ2-1; TRBD2 matches at 10 bases. Germline CDR1 and CDR2: SGHRS and YFSETQ. This CDR3 contains 16 residues. Trimming at V came to 3 bases and at J to 1 base, leaving 4 bases not matched to a gene.

This chain links TRBV5-5 with TRBJ2-1; D call uncertain. V gave up 4 bases and J gave up 8 bases, with 13 bases separating them. Germline CDR1 is SGHKS and CDR2 is YYEKEE (reference sequence). This CDR3 region has 13 residues. The CDR3 DNA reads as TGTGCCAGCAGCCCCCACTTGTCGGATGAGCAGTTCTTC. Translating gives CASSPHLSDEQFF.

The chain links TRBV18 to TRBJ1-1; perhaps TRBD1 as D (5 bases). The germline V gene has CDR1 KGHSH and CDR2 LQKENI. Trimming took 4 bases from V and 5 from J, leaving 11 bases between them. The CDR3 covers 13 residues. The CDR3 region has the DNA TGTGCCAGCTCACTCAGGGACTTAACTGAAGCTTTCTTT. This gives the protein CASSLRDLTEAFF.